These T cell receptor beta chains were read from a single sample in a study of CD8 T cells in ankylosing spondylitis. TCRdb passed the 5' RACE reads through MiXCR, listing each CDR3 protein once. The sample has around 90,000 distinct CDR3 sequences; around 25% are singletons. The sequenced sample was blood, either unsorted or a sorted T cell fraction (not recorded which). The receptors shown here come from a male donor with ankylosing spondylitis or in good health (not recorded which). The CDR3 runs from the conserved cysteine through the conserved F or W. D genes are given only for firm matches. Clone size is shown for a subset of rows, as once, few, many or a class of expanded clone.

d_call	v_call	j_call	clone_size	cdr3_aa	cdr3_nt
-	TRBV12-3/TRBV12-4	TRBJ2-2	-	CASSFVGLTGELFF	TGTGCCAGCAGTTTTGTTGGACTCACCGGGGAGCTGTTTTTT
-	TRBV5-6	TRBJ2-5	-	CASSFAGQETQYF	TGTGCCAGCAGCTTCGCCGGACAAGAGACCCAGTACTTC
-	TRBV11-1	TRBJ2-1	-	CASSLTLPILVAYNEQFF	TGTGCCAGCAGCTTAACCCTCCCCATCCTGGTGGCCTACAATGAGCAGTTCTTC
-	TRBV21-1	TRBJ2-7	-	CASSKELSLF	TGTGCCAGCAGCAAAGAACTGTCCCTCTTC
-	TRBV19	TRBJ2-7	-	CASSIGSIDEQYF	TGTGCCAGTAGTATCGGGAGTATCGACGAGCAGTACTTC
-	TRBV24-1	TRBJ2-1	many	CATSRQGYNEQFF	TGTGCCACCAGTCGGCAGGGCTACAATGAGCAGTTCTTC
-	TRBV24-1	TRBJ1-2	-	CATSDERQDDGYTF	TGTGCCACCAGTGATGAAAGACAGGACGATGGCTACACCTTC
TRBD2	TRBV20-1	TRBJ2-3	few	CSARGSGDTQYF	TGCAGTGCCCGCGGGAGTGGTGATACGCAGTATTTT
-	TRBV5-1	TRBJ2-4	-	CASSLGGRQSLNIQYF	TGCGCCAGCAGCTTGGGGGGCCGCCAGTCTTTAAACATTCAGTACTTC
TRBD1	TRBV5-1	TRBJ2-1	many	CATQRGTGGNEQFF	TGCGCCACCCAGAGGGGGACAGGAGGCAATGAGCAGTTCTTC
-	TRBV3-1	TRBJ1-1	once	CASSQRSTEAFF	TGTGCCAGCAGCCAGAGGAGTACTGAAGCTTTCTTT
TRBD2	TRBV5-5	TRBJ2-1	-	CASSLGAVAGRYNEQFF	TGTGCCAGCAGCTTGGGGGCGGTAGCGGGACGGTACAATGAGCAGTTCTTC
-	TRBV5-5	TRBJ1-2	few	CASSLDGGVDYGYTF	TGTGCCAGCAGCTTGGATGGGGGTGTGGACTATGGCTACACCTTC
TRBD2	TRBV12-3/TRBV12-4	TRBJ2-3	few	CASSDPGLAGEGPADTQYF	TGTGCCAGCAGTGATCCGGGACTAGCGGGGGAGGGCCCCGCAGATACGCAGTATTTT
TRBD1	TRBV19	TRBJ1-2	-	CAISPQGEGYGYTF	TGTGCCATCAGCCCCCAGGGGGAAGGATATGGCTACACCTTC
-	TRBV29-1	TRBJ2-5	-	CSVGRQGETQYF	TGCAGCGTTGGACGTCAAGGGGAGACCCAGTACTTC